Below, 32 T cell receptor beta chains from the same sample are listed, as sequenced in a study of neoadjuvant anti-PD-1 for oral cavity cancer. Method: immunoSEQ multiplex PCR; TCRdb's copy keeps in-frame clones and lacks some. This table holds some 33,000 clones, 70% to 80% found once. As for time point: after neoadjuvant nivolumab, at surgical resection. The input for sequencing was PBMCs, taken after nivolumab (anti-PD-1) treatment. The source is a person aged 35-79 years with oral cavity squamous cell carcinoma.

The rearrangement joins TRBV9 to TRBJ2-1; no clear D. Germline values: CDR1 SGDLS, CDR2 YYNGEE. V lost 4 bases and J 4 bases, leaving 12 bases between the germline ends. The CDR3 contains 14 residues. The CDR3 spells CASSPRGQYNEQFF. The CDR3 DNA is TGTGCCAGCAGCCCTAGAGGCCAGTACAATGAGCAGTTCTTC.

The rearrangement links TRBV19 to TRBJ1-4; tentatively, D is TRBD1 (5 bases). V was pared by 7 bases and J by 0 bases, with 9 bases between. The CDR3 sequence is 14 residues long. The germline V gene encodes CDR1 LNHDA and CDR2 SQIVND (reference sequence). This CDR3 reads CASNKQATNEKLFF. Written as DNA, the CDR3 is TGTGCCAGTAATAAACAGGCAACTAATGAAAAACTGTTTTTT. The full variable domain, its missing parts supplied by reference TRBV19 and TRBJ1-4, is DGGITQSPKYLFRKEGQNVTLSCEQNLNHDAMYWYRQDPGQGLRLIYYSQIVNDFQKGDIAEGYSVSREKKESFPLTVTSAQKNPTAFYLCASNKQATNEKLFFGSGTQLSVL.

The chain links TRBV19 to TRBJ1-1, with D tentatively TRBD1 (6 bases). Germline CDR1 and CDR2: LNHDA and SQIVND (reference sequence). Trimming left V 1 base short and J 1 base short, with 10 bases between. This CDR3 spans 15 amino acids. The CDR3 DNA reads as TGTGCCAGTAGTATAGGCCGGACAGCGAACACTGAAGCTTTCTTT. Translating gives CASSIGRTANTEAFF.

This clone was picked up a small number of times. V usage is TRBV6-4 and J usage is TRBJ2-1; D might be TRBD2 (6 bases). The CDR3 sequence is 14 residues long. The germline V gene has CDR1 MRHNA and CDR2 SNTAGT. V shed 0 bases and J shed 9 bases, with 12 bases lying between them. The CDR3 coding sequence is TGTGCCAGCAGTGACTCGAGTCGGGGGACTGAGCAGTTCTTC. Its protein is CASSDSSRGTEQFF.

This chain uses TRBV9 with TRBJ1-1; D unclear. V gave up 4 bases and J gave up 5 bases, with 27 bases separating them. CDR1 and CDR2 (germline): SGDLS, YYNGEE. CDR3 length equals 18 residues. DNA of the CDR3: TGTGCCAGCAGCTCACGAACCTCCAAAGGAGGGCTGGAAACTGAAGCTTTCTTT. Translating gives CASSSRTSKGGLETEAFF.

The gene calls are TRBV2 and TRBJ1-1; 8 bases map to TRBD1. The length of the CDR3 is 13 residues. Germline loops: CDR1 SNHLY, CDR2 FYNNEI. J lost 2 bases, V lost 6 bases, and 2 bases had no gene match. This CDR3 is CASRTGANTEAFF. CDR3 DNA sequence: TGTGCCAGCAGGACAGGGGCAAACACTGAAGCTTTCTTT.

This clone was recorded once. The V call is TRBV13, the J call TRBJ1-1; D might be TRBD1 (5 bases). Per germline, CDR1 PRHDT and CDR2 FYEKMQ (reference sequence). Trimming took 0 bases from V and 8 from J, leaving 10 bases between them. There are 13 residues in the CDR3. CDR3 loop: CASSLGVRTEAFF. The CDR3 coding sequence is TGTGCCAGCAGCTTAGGTGTACGGACAGAAGCTTTCTTT. Drawing the rest from reference TRBV13 and TRBJ1-1, the complete variable domain is AAGVIQSPRHLIKEKRETATLKCYPIPRHDTVYWYQQGPGQDPQFLISFYEKMQSDKGSIPDRFSAQQFSDYHSELNMSSLELGDSALYFCASSLGVRTEAFFGQGTRLTVV.

This clone was found once. This chain joins TRBV9 and TRBJ2-5, with no clear D. The germline gives CDR1 SGDLS, CDR2 YYNGEE. The CDR3 runs 14 residues. V lost 2 bases to trimming and J lost 4 bases, with 12 bases between them. The CDR3 bases are TGTGCCAGCAGCGTGAACAGTTGGGCAGAGACCCAGTACTTC. Encoded protein: CASSVNSWAETQYF.

The count of this clone is one. The chain links TRBV18 to TRBJ2-7, with 11 positions matching TRBD1. This CDR3 has 14 residues. Germline CDR1 KGHSH, CDR2 LQKENI. The ends lost 6 bases at V and 7 bases at J; junction bases unmatched: 8. In DNA, the CDR3 is TGTGCCAGCTCTCATGGACAGGGGGCGCATGAGCAGTACTTC. Translated: CASSHGQGAHEQYF.

The gene calls are TRBV5-4 and TRBJ2-5; possibly TRBD1 or TRBD2 for D (5 bases each). Deletions cut 3 bases from V and 5 bases from J, with 11 bases between. This CDR3 is 13 amino acids long. From germline, CDR1 is SGHNT and CDR2 YYREEE (reference sequence). The CDR3 reads CASSYRGAETQYF. In nucleotides, the CDR3 is TGTGCCAGCAGCTATAGGGGAGCGGAGACCCAGTACTTC.

The chain couples TRBV29-1 to TRBJ1-1; 8 nucleotides agree with TRBD1. This CDR3 contains 13 residues. Unmatched junction bases numbered 7, after V lost 6 bases and J lost 4 bases. Germline V gene lookup returns CDR1 SQVTM and CDR2 ANQGSEA. The CDR3 nucleotides read TGCAGCGTCGCCAAAACAGGGGGCACTGAAGCTTTCTTT. The encoded protein is CSVAKTGGTEAFF.

This clone was picked up a small number of times. The chain carries TRBV2 and TRBJ1-5; D possibly corresponds to TRBD1 (6 bases). V lost 8 bases, J lost 6 bases, and 11 bases lay in between. The CDR3 is 12 residues long. Germline assignment: CDR1 SNHLY and CDR2 FYNNEI. CDR3 DNA sequence: TGTGCCAGCCACAGGGAAGGTCAGCCCCAGCATTTT. It is translated as CASHREGQPQHF. Drawing the rest from reference TRBV2 and TRBJ1-5, the complete variable domain is EPEVTQTPSHQVTQMGQEVILRCVPISNHLYFYWYRQILGQKVEFLVSFYNNEISEKSEIFDDQFSVERPDGSNFTLKIRSTKLEDSAMYFCASHREGQPQHFGDGTRLSIL.

This chain uses TRBV30 with TRBJ2-3; a weak D match, TRBD1 (5 bases). V was shortened by 0 bases and J by 2 bases, with 12 bases between the two germline ends. The CDR3 is 15 residues long. Germline-derived CDR1 and CDR2 are GTSNPN and SVGIG (reference sequence). The CDR3: CAWSVLGLSTDTQYF. The CDR3 DNA sequence: TGTGCCTGGAGTGTACTGGGGCTATCCACAGATACGCAGTATTTT.

The chain is built from TRBV11-2 and TRBJ2-5, with D perhaps TRBD1 (5 bases). The CDR3 spans 14 residues. The germline gives CDR1 SGHAT, CDR2 FQNNGV. V was pared by 4 bases and J by 1 base, with 10 bases between. The CDR3 nucleotides are TGTGCCAGCAGCTCCTCAGGGCTCCAAGAGACCCAGTACTTC. Protein sequence: CASSSSGLQETQYF.

The chain recombines TRBV4-3 with TRBJ1-3; a possible D gene is TRBD1 (6 bases). V lost 1 base and J 5 bases, leaving 12 bases between the germline ends. Germline V gene data show CDR1 as LGHNA and CDR2 as YSLEER. The CDR3 spans 15 residues. CDR3 sequence reads: CASSQGTEDRNTIYF. The CDR3 nucleotides read TGCGCCAGCAGCCAAGGGACAGAAGATAGAAACACCATATATTTT.

This clone occurred once. V and J are TRBV7-2 and TRBJ1-5; TRBD1 might be the D (5 bases). The CDR3 spans 16 residues. V dropped 1 base and J dropped 2 bases, with 12 bases sitting between them. Looked up from germline, CDR1 is SGHTA and CDR2 is FQGNSA. The CDR3 loop is CASSLVGELGNQPQHF. CDR3 DNA sequence: TGTGCCAGCAGCTTAGTGGGGGAATTGGGCAATCAGCCCCAGCATTTT. Full variable domain (outside the CDR3, taken from reference TRBV7-2 and TRBJ1-5): GAGVSQSPSNKVTEKGKDVELRCDPISGHTALYWYRQSLGQGLEFLIYFQGNSAPDKSGLPSDRFSAERTGGSVSTLTIQRTQQEDSAVYLCASSLVGELGNQPQHFGDGTRLSIL.

The rearrangement links TRBV6-5 to TRBJ1-6; a possible D gene is TRBD1 (6 bases). CDR1 MNHEY and CDR2 SVGAGI come from the germline V gene. The CDR3 consists of 14 residues. V was trimmed by 5 bases and J by 7 bases, leaving 12 bases between them. CDR3 loop: CASSLRDNNSPLHF. The CDR3 DNA reads TGTGCCAGCAGTCTCCGGGACAACAATTCACCCCTCCACTTT.

V gene TRBV9 combines with J gene TRBJ2-5; 7 bases fit TRBD1. The CDR3 is 14 residues long. The junction had 4 bases not matched to a gene; V was cut back by 4 bases and J by 1 base. Germline CDR1 reads SGDLS; CDR2 reads YYNGEE. The CDR3 spells CASSRTGAQETQYF. The CDR3 nucleotides are TGTGCCAGCAGCAGAACAGGGGCCCAAGAGACCCAGTACTTC.

The J gene is TRBJ1-5, the V gene TRBV6-6; D is ambiguous. This CDR3 is built from 15 residues. Trimming removed 7 bases from V and 0 bases from J, with 13 bases in between. Germline values: CDR1 MNHNY, CDR2 SVGAGI (reference sequence). The CDR3 coding sequence is TGTGCCAGCAACCAGGACGGTTATAGCAATCAGCCCCAGCATTTT. Its protein is CASNQDGYSNQPQHF.

The chain is built from TRBV5-1 and TRBJ2-5; 7 bases are a match to TRBD2. The length of the CDR3 is 19 residues. Trimming cost V 3 bases and J 1 base; bases outside gene matches: 18. The V gene's germline CDR1 is SGHRS and CDR2 YFSETQ. The CDR3 DNA reads as TGCGCCAGCAGCTGGGGGTTTGGGCTAGCGGCGGCACCCCAAGAGACCCAGTACTTC. Translation gives CASSWGFGLAAAPQETQYF.

The chain has TRBV10-1 and TRBJ1-2, with D tentatively TRBD1 (6 bases). CDR1 and CDR2 (germline): WNHNN, SYGVQD (reference sequence). Trimming took 4 bases from V and 4 from J, leaving 16 bases between them. The CDR3 length is 15 residues. The CDR3 reads CASSVMRQESYGYTF. The CDR3 nucleotides are TGCGCCAGCAGTGTAATGCGACAGGAAAGCTATGGCTACACCTTC.

The chain carries TRBV2 and TRBJ2-3; D is unresolved. Trimming left V 5 bases short and J 0 bases short, with 15 bases between. This CDR3 has 16 residues. In germline, CDR1 is SNHLY, CDR2 FYNNEI. CDR3 in DNA: TGTGCCAGCAGTCCTCGGACCCGGCCTAGCACAGATACGCAGTATTTT. Protein product: CASSPRTRPSTDTQYF.

V usage is TRBV6-1 and J usage is TRBJ1-5, with 9 bases aligning to TRBD1. The germline CDR1 and CDR2 sequences are MNHNS and SASEGT. The CDR3 loop spans 14 amino acids. V trimming: 4 bases; J trimming: 7 bases; junction bases outside the gene matches: 5. CDR3 loop: CASSGDRVGQPQHF. The CDR3 region has the DNA TGTGCCAGCAGTGGGGACAGGGTAGGGCAGCCCCAGCATTTT.

The V call is TRBV11-2, the J call TRBJ1-6; D not resolved. Germline V gene lookup returns CDR1 SGHAT and CDR2 FQNNGV. With 8 bases removed from V and 5 bases from J, the gap between germline ends came to 10 bases. This CDR3 spans 13 amino acids. The CDR3 reads CASGVANNSPLHF. The CDR3 nucleotides are TGTGCCAGCGGCGTGGCAAATAATTCACCCCTCCACTTT.

V gene TRBV7-7 combines with J gene TRBJ2-1; D perhaps matches TRBD1 (5 bases). Germline values: CDR1 SSHAT, CDR2 FNYEAQ (reference sequence). The CDR3 is made up of 14 amino acids. V shed 1 base and J shed 6 bases, with 10 bases lying between them. For the CDR3, the DNA is TGTGCCAGCAGCTTAGGGGTCAGGGCCAATGAGCAGTTCTTC. It encodes CASSLGVRANEQFF.

This chain joins TRBV9 and TRBJ2-7; unclear D gene. V was pared by 2 bases and J by 2 bases, with 5 bases between. Germline V gene sequence: CDR1 SGDLS, CDR2 YYNGEE. CDR3 length: 12 amino acids. The CDR3 loop is CASSVNPYEQYF. The CDR3 nucleotides read TGTGCCAGCAGCGTTAACCCCTACGAGCAGTACTTC.

V is TRBV27 and J is TRBJ2-1; 8 positions agree with TRBD2. The V segment lost 6 bases and the J segment 0 bases; nucleotides outside the gene matches: 4. This CDR3 is 15 amino acids long. Germline assignment: CDR1 MNHEY and CDR2 SMNVEV (reference sequence). The CDR3 here is CASSRGGSSYNEQFF. CDR3 coding DNA: TGTGCCAGCAGCCGGGGGGGGAGCTCCTACAATGAGCAGTTCTTC.

The V gene is TRBV5-6, the J gene TRBJ1-1; D not resolved. This CDR3 contains 13 residues. The V gene's germline CDR1 is SGHDT and CDR2 YYEEEE. V was cut by 5 bases and J by 4 bases, with 12 bases left in between. The DNA of the CDR3 is TGTGCCAGCAGACCCGCGGTTGGCACTGAAGCTTTCTTT. Its protein product is CASRPAVGTEAFF.

The chain links TRBV13 to TRBJ1-1; tentative D call: TRBD1 (6 bases). This CDR3 is built from 15 residues. Trimming took 5 bases from V and 1 from J, leaving 14 bases between them. Germline CDR1 is PRHDT and CDR2 is FYEKMQ (reference sequence). For the CDR3, the DNA is TGTGCCAGCAGCCTACGACCACAGGGGAACACTGAAGCTTTCTTT. This sequence encodes CASSLRPQGNTEAFF.

The V gene is TRBV4-3, the J gene TRBJ1-4; D not certain. CDR3 length: 14 residues. The germline CDR1 and CDR2 sequences are LGHNA and YSLEER. Trimming removed 0 bases at V and 7 bases at J, with 9 bases between. The CDR3 spells CASSQDRRSEKLFF. The CDR3 DNA reads as TGCGCCAGCAGCCAAGATCGGAGGAGTGAAAAACTGTTTTTT.

This rearrangement joins TRBV11-2 to TRBJ1-1, with no clear D. This CDR3 has 15 amino acids. Germline CDR1 is SGHAT and CDR2 is FQNNGV. Trimming cost V 4 bases and J 0 bases, with 12 bases left between them. CDR3 protein: CASSSHIRVNTEAFF. CDR3 DNA: TGTGCCAGCAGCTCTCATATCCGGGTGAACACTGAAGCTTTCTTT.

The genes are TRBV7-2 and TRBJ2-1, with D possibly matching TRBD1 (5 bases). This CDR3 is 15 amino acids long. V was pared by 2 bases and J by 4 bases, with 12 bases between. From germline, CDR1 is SGHTA and CDR2 FQGNSA. The CDR3 coding sequence is TGTGCCAGCAGCTTAAGTACAGGTTATTACAATGAGCAGTTCTTC. Its translation: CASSLSTGYYNEQFF.